The 24 T cell receptor beta chains below all came from one sample that was sequenced in a study of blood T cells in healthy people across ages. With a J-beta primer mix and a sample-barcoded 5' primer, a second PCR ran roughly 7 to 11 cycles. A single record per CDR3 protein comes from TCRdb applying MiXCR to the 5' RACE reads. This table holds 700,000 to 950,000 distinct CDR3 sequences, around 46% found once. What was sequenced was blood. These receptors came from a woman between 55 and 75 years old in good health.

In DNA, the CDR3 is TGTGCCAGCAGCCAAGACGCTCTACGAGAGCAGTACTTC. Translating gives CASSQDALREQYF. The chain is built from TRBV3-1 and TRBJ2-7, with no clear D. The CDR3 is made up of 13 amino acids. The germline V gene has CDR1 LGHDT and CDR2 YNNKEL (reference sequence). V was cut by 0 bases and J by 7 bases, with 10 bases left in between.

This clonotype was detected only a few times. CDR3 residues: CASSLVPGGLTDTQYF. For the CDR3, the DNA is TGTGCCAGCAGCTTAGTTCCAGGGGGCCTGACAGATACGCAGTATTTT. The chain has TRBV7-2 and TRBJ2-3, with 8 bases matching TRBD1. This CDR3 has 16 residues. J lost 3 bases, V lost 1 base, and 6 bases had no gene match. Germline V gives CDR1 SGHTA, CDR2 FQGNSA.

There are a few counts of this clonotype. The CDR3 DNA reads as TGTGCCAGCAGGGAGGGACTAGCGGAATACAATGAGCAGTTCTTC. Translated: CASREGLAEYNEQFF. This chain joins TRBV9 and TRBJ2-1; 11 bases match TRBD2. CDR3 length equals 15 residues. The germline V gene has CDR1 SGDLS and CDR2 YYNGEE. J gave up 4 bases and V 5 bases, and 5 bases lay outside the gene matches.

In its sample, this clonotype was seen many times. V is TRBV6-5 and J is TRBJ2-7, with D perhaps TRBD1 (6 bases). The V end was cut by 6 bases, the J end by 2 bases, with 14 bases between. CDR3 size: 14 residues. Germline V gene sequence: CDR1 MNHEY, CDR2 SVGAGI. The CDR3 sequence: CASSPLGHPYEQYF. Written as DNA, the CDR3 is TGTGCCAGCAGCCCTTTGGGACACCCCTACGAGCAGTACTTC.

At least ten counts were recorded for this clonotype. The chain recombines TRBV5-1 with TRBJ2-1, with TRBD2 identical over 12 bases. The V and J ends lost 5 bases and 5 bases, in that order; junction bases with no gene match: 5. The length of the CDR3 is 15 residues. Germline-derived CDR1 and CDR2 are SGHRS and YFSETQ. The CDR3: CASRPLAGGDNEQFF. CDR3 bases: TGCGCCAGCAGACCCCTAGCGGGAGGGGACAATGAGCAGTTCTTC. Drawing the rest from reference TRBV5-1 and TRBJ2-1, the complete variable domain is KAGVTQTPRYLIKTRGQQVTLSCSPISGHRSVSWYQQTPGQGLQFLFEYFSETQRNKGNFPGRFSGRQFSNSRSEMNVSTLELGDSALYLCASRPLAGGDNEQFFGPGTRLTVL.

The chain uses TRBV7-2 and TRBJ1-4, with a weak D call TRBD1 (6 bases). Germline V gene data show CDR1 as SGHTA and CDR2 as FQGNSA. The CDR3 is 14 amino acids. Trimming removed 5 bases from V and 4 bases from J, with 11 bases in between. CDR3 DNA sequence: TGTGCCAGCAGCCTAGGGGGGAATAATGAAAAACTGTTTTTT. This translates into CASSLGGNNEKLFF. Using reference TRBV7-2 and TRBJ1-4 for the parts outside the CDR3, the full variable domain is GAGVSQSPSNKVTEKGKDVELRCDPISGHTALYWYRQSLGQGLEFLIYFQGNSAPDKSGLPSDRFSAERTGGSVSTLTIQRTQQEDSAVYLCASSLGGNNEKLFFGSGTQLSVL.

As for this clonotype: Being one base from a much bigger clone, this may be a read error. This rearrangement joins TRBV6-2 or TRBV6-3 to TRBJ2-1; D perhaps matches TRBD1 (5 bases). Germline loops: CDR1 MNHEY, CDR2 SVGEGT. This CDR3 region has 17 residues. For the CDR3, the DNA is TGTGCCTGCAGTTACTCTTTCGGCAGGGCGACTTCTAATGAGCAGTTCTTC. Its translation is CACSYSFGRATSNEQFF.

V and J are TRBV21-1 and TRBJ2-3; the tabulated D call, TRBD1, remains unverified against the DNA. TRBV21-1 is recorded as a pseudogene. This CDR3 comprises 15 residues. The CDR3: CASSSFTDEGDTQYF. The CDR3 DNA is TGTGCCAGCAGCAGCTTCACGGACGAGGGAGATACGCAGTATTTT.

The gene calls are TRBV28 and TRBJ1-4; 9 bases match TRBD1. In germline, CDR1 is MDHEN, CDR2 SYDVKM. This CDR3 region has 13 residues. V gave up 8 bases and J gave up 10 bases; unmatched junction bases: 8. CDR3 amino acids: CASAGTGLRKLFF. CDR3 sequence (DNA): TGTGCCAGCGCCGGGACAGGGTTGCGAAAACTGTTTTTT.

The V gene is TRBV7-2, the J gene TRBJ2-2, with 10 nucleotides matching TRBD1. This CDR3 comprises 15 residues. CDR1 SGHTA and CDR2 FQGNSA come from the germline V gene. With V trimmed by 5 bases and J by 5 bases, 5 bases remained unmatched. The DNA of the CDR3 is TGTGCCAGCAGCCGGGACAGGGGAGGGACCGGGGAGCTGTTTTTT. Its protein product is CASSRDRGGTGELFF.

The chain joins TRBV7-2 to TRBJ2-1, with 9 bases aligning to TRBD2. From germline, CDR1 is SGHTA and CDR2 FQGNSA. CDR3 length: 16 residues. The ends lost 6 bases at V and 8 bases at J; junction bases unmatched: 14. This chain's CDR3 is CASRVGGVAGVDEQFF. CDR3 sequence (DNA): TGTGCCAGCAGGGTGGGGGGGGTAGCGGGAGTTGATGAGCAGTTCTTC.

V gene TRBV15 combines with J gene TRBJ1-4; D is unresolved. V lost 2 bases and J 0 bases, leaving 13 bases between the germline ends. Germline CDR1 and CDR2: LNHNV and YYDKDF (reference sequence). The CDR3 totals 17 residues. CDR3 sequence (DNA): TGTGCCACCAGCAGATCAGGACCTGGTACAACTAATGAAAAACTGTTTTTT. Protein sequence: CATSRSGPGTTNEKLFF.

This clonotype was counted at least ten times. V is TRBV12-3 or TRBV12-4 and J is TRBJ1-2; 7 bases align to TRBD1. The V gene end was trimmed by 6 bases and the J gene end by 2 bases; junction bases not matched to a gene: 3. This CDR3 has 13 amino acids. CDR3 protein: CASSLGQNYGYTF. CDR3 sequence (DNA): TGTGCCAGCAGCTTGGGACAGAACTATGGCTACACCTTC.

The chain couples TRBV20-1 to TRBJ1-5; 9 positions agree with TRBD1. Germline V CDR1 and CDR2: DFQATT, SNEGSKA (reference sequence). CDR3 size: 13 residues. Trimming took 2 bases from V and 7 from J; bases not matched to a gene: 3. CDR3 sequence (DNA): TGCAGTGCTAGATTAACAGGGGGCCAGCCCCAGCATTTT. Protein: CSARLTGGQPQHF.

V gene TRBV6-5 combines with J gene TRBJ1-4; 8 bases agree with TRBD1. The trim removed 4 bases at V and 4 bases at J, leaving 5 bases unmatched. The CDR3 length is 15 residues. CDR1 and CDR2 from the germline V gene are MNHEY and SVGAGI. This CDR3 is CASSSRTGRNEKLFF. The CDR3 nucleotides are TGTGCCAGCAGTTCCAGGACAGGGCGTAATGAAAAACTGTTTTTT.

This clonotype was detected a few times. The chain has TRBV9 and TRBJ2-3; tentative D call: TRBD1 (6 bases). The CDR3 runs to 15 residues. The V end was cut by 0 bases, the J end by 3 bases, with 11 bases between. Germline V gene lookup returns CDR1 SGDLS and CDR2 YYNGEE. CDR3 in DNA: TGTGCCAGCAGCGTAGTTGCGAGGGGGACAGATACGCAGTATTTT. This translates into CASSVVARGTDTQYF.

In its sample, this clonotype was seen once. This chain connects TRBV4-2 to TRBJ2-7; 8 bases match TRBD2. The J call may not be correct, given that the DNA end is closer to TRBJ2-5. This CDR3 comprises 16 residues. The germline gives CDR1 LGHNA, CDR2 YNFKEQ. DNA of the CDR3: TGTGCCAGCAGCCAAGGGGAGGCGGGAGGTGTCGAGACCCAGTACTTC. Translating gives CASSQGEAGGVETQYF.

This clonotype appeared a few times. The chain carries TRBV7-9 and TRBJ2-5, with 8 bases lining up with TRBD2. The CDR3 runs 16 residues. The V gene's germline CDR1 is SEHNR and CDR2 FQNEAQ (reference sequence). Trimming took 3 bases from V and 2 from J; bases not matched to a gene: 8. CDR3: CASSLEAGVGQETQYF. CDR3 nucleotide sequence: TGTGCCAGCAGCTTGGAAGCGGGGGTCGGTCAAGAGACCCAGTACTTC. Filled out from reference TRBV7-9 and TRBJ2-5, the complete variable domain reads DTGVSQNPRHKITKRGQNVTFRCDPISEHNRLYWYRQTLGQGPEFLTYFQNEAQLEKSRLLSDRFSAERPKGSFSTLEIQRTEQGDSAMYLCASSLEAGVGQETQYFGPGTRLLVL.

The rearrangement uses TRBV7-8 and TRBJ2-1; D possibly corresponds to TRBD2 (6 bases). There are 16 residues in the CDR3. Trimming shortened V by 2 bases and J by 4 bases, and 15 bases separated the two germline ends. The germline CDR1 and CDR2 sequences are SGHVS and FQNEAQ. Written as DNA, the CDR3 is TGTGCCAGCAGCTTAATTTTGGCGGGAAGGTACAATGAGCAGTTCTTC. Amino acids: CASSLILAGRYNEQFF.

This clonotype was seen a few times. J is TRBJ2-3 and V is TRBV29-1; 8 bases align to TRBD2. V was clipped by 6 bases and J by 2 bases; unmatched bases: 4. There are 13 residues in the CDR3. From germline, CDR1 is SQVTM and CDR2 ANQGSEA. CDR3 coding DNA: TGCAGCGTAGCGGGAGTGGCCACAGATACGCAGTATTTT. Its translation: CSVAGVATDTQYF.

As to this clonotype: Since a much larger clone is just one base distant, this may be a read error. DNA of the CDR3: TGTGCCAGCAGCCCCAGGATAGGGACTGTCAGCGGTACGCAGTATTTT. Translated, it gives CASSPRIGTVSGTQYF. The chain joins TRBV9 to TRBJ2-3; weak D call: TRBD2 (6 bases). Trimming shortened V by 4 bases and J by 8 bases, and 23 bases separated the two germline ends. CDR1 is SGDLS and CDR2 is YYNGEE in the germline V gene. This CDR3 is built from 16 residues.

This clonotype has only a few counts. The chain combines TRBV5-5 with TRBJ1-2, with a weak D call TRBD1 (5 bases). This CDR3 spans 13 amino acids. The germline V gene encodes CDR1 SGHKS and CDR2 YYEKEE (reference sequence). Between the trimmed V and J ends, which lost 4 bases and 6 bases, there was a span of 13 bases. This CDR3 is CASSHRKDDGYTF. The CDR3 bases are TGTGCCAGCAGCCACAGGAAGGATGATGGCTACACCTTC.

The genes are TRBV3-1 and TRBJ2-3; 12 bases match TRBD2. The germline V gene encodes CDR1 LGHDT and CDR2 YNNKEL (reference sequence). This CDR3 has 15 residues. V was clipped by 4 bases and J by 4 bases; unmatched bases: 3. CDR3 region: CASSRLAGDSDTQYF. The DNA for the CDR3 is TGTGCCAGCAGCCGACTAGCGGGGGATTCAGATACGCAGTATTTT.

The sample holds a few counts of this clonotype. This chain connects TRBV20-1 to TRBJ2-3; 9 nucleotides agree with TRBD2. The CDR3 is 15 residues long. Germline trimming cut 3 bases from V and 4 bases from J; bases unmatched to any gene: 8. The germline CDR1 and CDR2 sequences are DFQATT and SNEGSKA (reference sequence). CDR3 protein: CSARSEGGRADTQYF. The CDR3 DNA reads TGCAGTGCTAGGTCTGAGGGCGGGAGGGCAGATACGCAGTATTTT.